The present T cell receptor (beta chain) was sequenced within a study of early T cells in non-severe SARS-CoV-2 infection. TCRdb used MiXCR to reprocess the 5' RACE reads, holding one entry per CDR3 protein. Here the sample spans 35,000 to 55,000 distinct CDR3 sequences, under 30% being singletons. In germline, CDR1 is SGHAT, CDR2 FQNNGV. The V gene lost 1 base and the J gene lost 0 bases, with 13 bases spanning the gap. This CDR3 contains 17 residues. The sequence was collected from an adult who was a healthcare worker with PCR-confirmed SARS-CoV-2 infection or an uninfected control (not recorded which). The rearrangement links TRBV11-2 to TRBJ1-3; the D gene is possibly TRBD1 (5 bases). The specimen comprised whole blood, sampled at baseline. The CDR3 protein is CASSLVGAGRSGNTIYF. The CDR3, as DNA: TGTGCCAGCAGCTTAGTCGGCGCAGGGCGCTCTGGAAACACCATATATTTT.